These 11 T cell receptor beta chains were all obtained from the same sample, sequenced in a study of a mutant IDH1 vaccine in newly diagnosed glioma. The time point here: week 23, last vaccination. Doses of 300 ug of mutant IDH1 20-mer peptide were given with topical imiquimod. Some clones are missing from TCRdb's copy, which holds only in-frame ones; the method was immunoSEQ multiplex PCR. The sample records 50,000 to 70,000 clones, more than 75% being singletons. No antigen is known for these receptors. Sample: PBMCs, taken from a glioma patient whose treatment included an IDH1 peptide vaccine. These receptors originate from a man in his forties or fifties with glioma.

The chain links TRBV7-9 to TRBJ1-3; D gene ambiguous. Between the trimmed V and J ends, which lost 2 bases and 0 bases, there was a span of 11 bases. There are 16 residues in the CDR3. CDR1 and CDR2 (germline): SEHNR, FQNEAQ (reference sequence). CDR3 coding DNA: TGTGCCAGCAGCTTAAGGACGGCCTACTCTGGAAACACCATATATTTT. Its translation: CASSLRTAYSGNTIYF. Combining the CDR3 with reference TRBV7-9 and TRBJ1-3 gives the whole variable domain DTGVSQNPRHKITKRGQNVTFRCDPISEHNRLYWYRQTLGQGPEFLTYFQNEAQLEKSRLLSDRFSAERPKGSFSTLEIQRTEQGDSAMYLCASSLRTAYSGNTIYFGEGSWLTVV.

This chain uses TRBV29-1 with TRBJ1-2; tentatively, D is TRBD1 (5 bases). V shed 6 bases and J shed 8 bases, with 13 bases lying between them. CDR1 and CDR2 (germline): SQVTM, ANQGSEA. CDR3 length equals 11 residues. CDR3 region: CSVGPEAGYTF. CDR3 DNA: TGCAGCGTGGGGCCTGAGGCAGGCTACACCTTC.

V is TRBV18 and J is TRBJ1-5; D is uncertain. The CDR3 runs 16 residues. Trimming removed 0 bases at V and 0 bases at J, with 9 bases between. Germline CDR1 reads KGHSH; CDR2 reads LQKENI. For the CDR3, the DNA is TGTGCCAGCTCACCACCGGGAGGTTATAGCAATCAGCCCCAGCATTTT. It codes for CASSPPGGYSNQPQHF.

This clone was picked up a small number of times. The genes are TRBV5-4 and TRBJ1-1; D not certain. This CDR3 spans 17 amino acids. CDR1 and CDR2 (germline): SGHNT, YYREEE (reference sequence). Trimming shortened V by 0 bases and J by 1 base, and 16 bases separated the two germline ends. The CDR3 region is CASSLGGMQVANTEAFF. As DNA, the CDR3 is TGTGCCAGCAGCTTGGGAGGTATGCAGGTAGCGAACACTGAAGCTTTCTTT.

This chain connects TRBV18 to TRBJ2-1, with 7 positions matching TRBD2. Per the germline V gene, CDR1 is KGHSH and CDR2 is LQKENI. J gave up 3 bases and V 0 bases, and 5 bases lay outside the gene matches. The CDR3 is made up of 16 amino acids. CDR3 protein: CASSPPGRADYNEQFF. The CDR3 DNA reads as TGTGCCAGCTCACCACCGGGGAGGGCCGACTACAATGAGCAGTTCTTC.

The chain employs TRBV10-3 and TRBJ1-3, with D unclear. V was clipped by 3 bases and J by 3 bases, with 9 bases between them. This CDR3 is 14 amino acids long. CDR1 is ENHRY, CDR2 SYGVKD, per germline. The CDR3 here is CAISEVSGGNTIYF. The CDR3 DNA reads TGTGCCATCAGTGAAGTCTCAGGTGGAAACACCATATATTTT.

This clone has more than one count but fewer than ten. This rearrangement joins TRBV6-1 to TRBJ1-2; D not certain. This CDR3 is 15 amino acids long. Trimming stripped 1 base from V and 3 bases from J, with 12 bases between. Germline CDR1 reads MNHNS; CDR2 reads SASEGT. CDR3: CASSEGGGTYYGYTF. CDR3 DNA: TGTGCCAGCAGTGAAGGAGGCGGCACCTACTATGGCTACACCTTC.

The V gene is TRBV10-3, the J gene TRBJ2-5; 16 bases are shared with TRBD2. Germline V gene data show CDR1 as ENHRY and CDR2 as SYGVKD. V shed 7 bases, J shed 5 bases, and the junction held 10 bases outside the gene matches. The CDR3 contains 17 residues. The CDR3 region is CAITAGTSGRAGETQYF. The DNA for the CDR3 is TGTGCCATCACCGCCGGGACTAGCGGGAGGGCCGGGGAGACCCAGTACTTC.

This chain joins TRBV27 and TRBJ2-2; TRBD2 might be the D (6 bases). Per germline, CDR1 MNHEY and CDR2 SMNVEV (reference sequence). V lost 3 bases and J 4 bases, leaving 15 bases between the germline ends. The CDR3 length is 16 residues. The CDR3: CASSFLRRASTGELFF. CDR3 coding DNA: TGTGCCAGCAGTTTTTTAAGGAGGGCCAGCACCGGGGAGCTGTTTTTT.

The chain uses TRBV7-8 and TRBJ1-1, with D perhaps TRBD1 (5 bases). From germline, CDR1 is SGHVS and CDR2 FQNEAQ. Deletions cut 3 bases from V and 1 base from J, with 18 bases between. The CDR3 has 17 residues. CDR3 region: CASSLGGSGDRNTEAFF. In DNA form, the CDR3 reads TGTGCCAGCAGCTTGGGGGGAAGCGGGGATAGGAACACTGAAGCTTTCTTT.

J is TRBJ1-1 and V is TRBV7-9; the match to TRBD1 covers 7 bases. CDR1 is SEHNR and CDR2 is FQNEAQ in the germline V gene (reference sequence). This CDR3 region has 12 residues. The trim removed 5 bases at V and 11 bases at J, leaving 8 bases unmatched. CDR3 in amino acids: CASSQTEDRAFF. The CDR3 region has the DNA TGTGCCAGCAGCCAAACAGAGGACAGGGCTTTCTTT. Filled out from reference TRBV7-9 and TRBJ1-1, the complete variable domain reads DTGVSQNPRHKITKRGQNVTFRCDPISEHNRLYWYRQTLGQGPEFLTYFQNEAQLEKSRLLSDRFSAERPKGSFSTLEIQRTEQGDSAMYLCASSQTEDRAFFGQGTRLTVV.